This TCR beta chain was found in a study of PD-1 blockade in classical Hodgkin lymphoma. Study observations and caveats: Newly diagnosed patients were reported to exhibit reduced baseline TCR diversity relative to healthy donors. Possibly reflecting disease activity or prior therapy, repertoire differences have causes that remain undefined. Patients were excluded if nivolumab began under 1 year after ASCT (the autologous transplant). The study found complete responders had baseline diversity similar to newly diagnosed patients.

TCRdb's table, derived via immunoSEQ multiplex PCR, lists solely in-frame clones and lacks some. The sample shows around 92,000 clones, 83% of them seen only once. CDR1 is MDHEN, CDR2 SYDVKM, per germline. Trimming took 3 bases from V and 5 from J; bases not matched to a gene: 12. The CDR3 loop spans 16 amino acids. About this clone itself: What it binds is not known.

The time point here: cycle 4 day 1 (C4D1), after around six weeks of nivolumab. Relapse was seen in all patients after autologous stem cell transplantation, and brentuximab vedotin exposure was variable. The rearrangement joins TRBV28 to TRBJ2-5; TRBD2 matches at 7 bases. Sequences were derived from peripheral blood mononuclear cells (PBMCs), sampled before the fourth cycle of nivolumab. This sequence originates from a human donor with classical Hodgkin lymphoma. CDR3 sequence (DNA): TGTGCCAGCAGTTTTGGGGCAGTCAAGGGAGGGGAGACCCAGTACTTC. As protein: CASSFGAVKGGETQYF.